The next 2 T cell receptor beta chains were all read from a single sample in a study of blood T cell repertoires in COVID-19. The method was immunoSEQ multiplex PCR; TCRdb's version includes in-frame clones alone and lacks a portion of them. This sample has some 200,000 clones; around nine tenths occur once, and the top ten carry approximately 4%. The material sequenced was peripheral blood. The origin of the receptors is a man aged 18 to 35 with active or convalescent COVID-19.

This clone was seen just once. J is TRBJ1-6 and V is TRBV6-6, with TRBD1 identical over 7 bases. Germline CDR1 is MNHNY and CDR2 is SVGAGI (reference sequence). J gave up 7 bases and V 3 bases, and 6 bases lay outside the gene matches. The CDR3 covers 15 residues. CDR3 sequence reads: CASSYEGATNSPLHF. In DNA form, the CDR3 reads TGTGCCAGCAGTTATGAGGGGGCGACGAATTCACCCCTCCACTTT.

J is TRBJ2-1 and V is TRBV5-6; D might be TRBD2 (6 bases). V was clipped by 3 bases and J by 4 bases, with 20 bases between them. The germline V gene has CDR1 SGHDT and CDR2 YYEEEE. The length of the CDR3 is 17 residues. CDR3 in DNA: TGTGCCAGCAGCTCGGGGTACAGGACTGGAGGGTACAATGAGCAGTTCTTC. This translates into CASSSGYRTGGYNEQFF.